The clone carrying this T cell receptor beta chain was detected only once. Its antigen is unknown. This entry belongs to a study of shared clonotypes between healthy human individuals. Study findings and constraints: In having few donors, the study represented limited genetic and exposure-history diversity.

Clones were sequenced by immunoSEQ multiplex PCR, and TCRdb holds only the in-frame ones, with some missing. The data show some 630,000 clones, 95% to 97% seen once. Terminally differentiated effector memory CD45RA+ cells were left out of the naive CD8 fraction, which was CD45RO-negative and positively selected for CCR7. Every donor was a Caucasian adult from Nashville, Tennessee. The sample was naive CD8+ T cells sorted from blood. This sequence was found in a woman aged 25 to 39 in good health.

The CDR3 loop reads CASSYSRGSSYNEQFF. In nucleotides, the CDR3 is TGTGCCAGCAGTTACTCGAGAGGAAGCTCCTACAATGAGCAGTTCTTC. The chain links TRBV6-6 to TRBJ2-1; D is uncertain. Deletions cut 0 bases from V and 0 bases from J, with 9 bases between. Germline lookup yields CDR1 MNHNY and CDR2 SVGAGI (reference sequence). The CDR3 runs 16 residues.